Sequencing of this T cell receptor beta chain was carried out in a study of blood T cell repertoires in COVID-19. Turning to the study itself: The samples span acute and convalescent COVID-19 from the United States, Italy and Spain.

In the original workflow: Amplified reference gene primers provided the basis for estimating nucleated cell counts. Some clones are missing from TCRdb's copy, which holds only in-frame ones; the method was immunoSEQ multiplex PCR. Clone size and the V and J calls come from that table; the DNA yielded D and trimming. Seen here are around 150,000 clones, about 85% observed once, and the top ten hold under 4%. The CDR3 is made up of 13 amino acids. CDR1 is KGHSH, CDR2 LQKENI, per germline. The trim removed 5 bases at V and 2 bases at J, leaving 1 base unmatched. The genes are TRBV18 and TRBJ2-5; 8 bases are a match to TRBD2. The source of this sequence is a human donor with acute or convalescent COVID-19. The donor label of this sample is uncertain. The sequenced sample was peripheral blood. The CDR3 loop is CASSGTRQETQYF. Written as DNA, the CDR3 is TGTGCCAGCTCAGGGACTAGACAAGAGACCCAGTACTTC.